This T cell receptor beta chain was identified during a study of blood T cell repertoires in COVID-19. About the research overall: Researchers got acute and convalescent COVID-19 samples from the United States, Italy and Spain. Sample material is recorded as cDNA or gDNA derived from T cells, B-cell-depleted T cells, or PBMCs.

The assay was immunoSEQ multiplex PCR, and TCRdb's table has in-frame clones only and misses some. The sample includes 200,000 to 250,000 clones, around 84% of them seen just once. The receptor comes from a middle-aged woman who had recovered from COVID-19. Sequencing was done on a sample of PBMCs or T cells enriched from blood (not recorded which).

The CDR3 nucleotides are TGCGCCAGCAGCCCAGAGAGGGAGAATGGCTACACCTTC. It yields the protein CASSPERENGYTF. V and J are TRBV4-1 and TRBJ1-2; D is uncertain. The CDR3 consists of 13 residues. V gave up 4 bases and J gave up 6 bases, with 12 bases separating them. Germline values: CDR1 MGHRA, CDR2 YSYEKL.